This T cell receptor (beta chain) was recorded in a study of T cells after yellow fever vaccination. Worth noting for this clonotype: Its antigen remains unknown.

Points from the study as a whole: Though it reached lower strength, the secondary response hit its peak faster, day 5 versus 15. Relatively few clonotypes were ones that appeared in both CD4 and CD8 compartments. Most primary-vaccination clones reappeared after the booster (around 95% CD4, about 88% CD8).

TCRdb processed the 5' RACE reads anew with MiXCR; each CDR3 protein has one entry. The data show hundreds of thousands of distinct CDR3 sequences, roughly 13% seen once. The V gene end was trimmed by 11 bases and the J gene end by 8 bases; junction bases not matched to a gene: 11. The CDR3 contains 13 residues. This sequence originates from a man younger than 45 who received the YFV17D yellow fever vaccine. The chain carries TRBV12-3 or TRBV12-4 and TRBJ2-1, with 8 bases that match TRBD2. Sample: PBMCs, taken on the day of the yellow fever booster vaccination. CDR3: CAVSSGIEDEQFF. For the CDR3, the DNA is TGTGCCGTAAGTAGCGGGATAGAGGATGAGCAGTTCTTC.